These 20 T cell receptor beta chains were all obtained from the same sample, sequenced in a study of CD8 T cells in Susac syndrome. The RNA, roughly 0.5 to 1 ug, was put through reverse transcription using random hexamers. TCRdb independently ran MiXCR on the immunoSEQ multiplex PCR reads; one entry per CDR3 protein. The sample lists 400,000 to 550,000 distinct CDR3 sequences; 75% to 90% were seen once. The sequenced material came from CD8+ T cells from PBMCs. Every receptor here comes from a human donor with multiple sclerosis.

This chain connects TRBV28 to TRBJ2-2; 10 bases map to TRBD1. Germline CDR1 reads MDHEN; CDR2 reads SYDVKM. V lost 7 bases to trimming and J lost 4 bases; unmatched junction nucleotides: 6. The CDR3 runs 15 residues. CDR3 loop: CASKDRGRITGELFF. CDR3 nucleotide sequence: TGTGCCAGCAAAGACAGGGGGCGAATCACCGGGGAGCTGTTTTTT.

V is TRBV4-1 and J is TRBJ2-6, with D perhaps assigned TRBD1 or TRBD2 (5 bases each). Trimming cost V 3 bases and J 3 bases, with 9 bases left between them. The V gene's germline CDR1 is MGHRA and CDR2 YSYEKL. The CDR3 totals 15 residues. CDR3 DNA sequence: TGCGCCAGCAGCCAGGGGGAATATGGGGCCAACGTCCTGACTTTC. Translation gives CASSQGEYGANVLTF.

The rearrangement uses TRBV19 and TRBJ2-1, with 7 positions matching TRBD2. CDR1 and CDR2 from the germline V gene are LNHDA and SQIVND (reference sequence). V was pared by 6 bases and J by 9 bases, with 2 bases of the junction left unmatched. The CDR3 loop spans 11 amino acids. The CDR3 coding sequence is TGTGCCAGTAGGGGCGGGGGTGAGCAGTTCTTC. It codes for CASRGGGEQFF. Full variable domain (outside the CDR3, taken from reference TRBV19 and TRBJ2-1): DGGITQSPKYLFRKEGQNVTLSCEQNLNHDAMYWYRQDPGQGLRLIYYSQIVNDFQKGDIAEGYSVSREKKESFPLTVTSAQKNPTAFYLCASRGGGEQFFGPGTRLTVL.

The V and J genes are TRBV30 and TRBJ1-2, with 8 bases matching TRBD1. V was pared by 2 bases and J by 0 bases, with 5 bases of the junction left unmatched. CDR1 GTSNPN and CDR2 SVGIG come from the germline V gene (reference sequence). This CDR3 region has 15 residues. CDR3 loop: CAWSTGTGPNYGYTF. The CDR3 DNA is TGTGCCTGGAGTACCGGGACAGGACCTAACTATGGCTACACCTTC.

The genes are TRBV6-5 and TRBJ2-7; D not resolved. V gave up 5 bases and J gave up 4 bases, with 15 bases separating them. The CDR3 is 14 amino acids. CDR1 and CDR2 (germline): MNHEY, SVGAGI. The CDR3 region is CASSDPIFPYEQYF. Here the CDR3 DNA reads TGTGCCAGCAGTGACCCAATCTTCCCTTACGAGCAGTACTTC.

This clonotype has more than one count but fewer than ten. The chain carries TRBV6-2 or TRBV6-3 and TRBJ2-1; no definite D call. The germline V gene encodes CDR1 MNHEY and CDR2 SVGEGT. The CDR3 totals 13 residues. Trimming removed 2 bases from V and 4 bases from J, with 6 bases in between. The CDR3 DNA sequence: TGTGCCAGCAGTTACGTCGGGTACAATGAGCAGTTCTTC. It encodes CASSYVGYNEQFF.

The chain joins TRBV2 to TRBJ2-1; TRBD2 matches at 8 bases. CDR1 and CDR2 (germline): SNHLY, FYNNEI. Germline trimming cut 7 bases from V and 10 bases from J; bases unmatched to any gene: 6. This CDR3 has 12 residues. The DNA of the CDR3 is TGTGCCAGCACCCTACTAGCGGACGAGCAGTTCTTC. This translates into CASTLLADEQFF.

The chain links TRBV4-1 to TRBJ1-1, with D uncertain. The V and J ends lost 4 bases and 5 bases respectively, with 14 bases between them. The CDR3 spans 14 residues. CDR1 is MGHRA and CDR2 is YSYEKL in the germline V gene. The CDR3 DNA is TGCGCCAGCAGCCTTGGCGGAGGGCGAACTGAAGCTTTCTTT. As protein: CASSLGGGRTEAFF.

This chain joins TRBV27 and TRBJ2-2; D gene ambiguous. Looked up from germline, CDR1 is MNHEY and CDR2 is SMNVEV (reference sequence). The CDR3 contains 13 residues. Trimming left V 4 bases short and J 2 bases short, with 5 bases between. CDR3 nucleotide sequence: TGTGCCAGCAGTTCCGAAAACACCGGGGAGCTGTTTTTT. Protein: CASSSENTGELFF.

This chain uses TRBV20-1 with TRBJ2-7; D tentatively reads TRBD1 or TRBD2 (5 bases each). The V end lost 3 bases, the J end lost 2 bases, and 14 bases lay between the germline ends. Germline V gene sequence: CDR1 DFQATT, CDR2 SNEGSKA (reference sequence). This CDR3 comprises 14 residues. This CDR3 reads CSASRIGTPYEQYF. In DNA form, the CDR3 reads TGCAGTGCTAGTCGAATAGGGACCCCCTACGAGCAGTACTTC.

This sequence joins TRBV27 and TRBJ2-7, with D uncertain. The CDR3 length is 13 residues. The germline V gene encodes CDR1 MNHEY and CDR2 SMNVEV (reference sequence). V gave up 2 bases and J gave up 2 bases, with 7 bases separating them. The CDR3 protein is CASSLMATYEQYF. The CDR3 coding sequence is TGTGCCAGCAGTTTAATGGCGACCTACGAGCAGTACTTC.

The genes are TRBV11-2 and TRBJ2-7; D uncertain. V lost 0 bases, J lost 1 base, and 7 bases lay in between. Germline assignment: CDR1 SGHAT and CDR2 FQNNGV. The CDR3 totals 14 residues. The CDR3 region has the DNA TGTGCCAGCAGCTTAGAGTGGGTTTCCTACGAGCAGTACTTC. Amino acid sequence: CASSLEWVSYEQYF. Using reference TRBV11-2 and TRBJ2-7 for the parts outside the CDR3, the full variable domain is EAGVAQSPRYKIIEKRQSVAFWCNPISGHATLYWYQQILGQGPKLLIQFQNNGVVDDSQLPKDRFSAERLKGVDSTLKIQPAKLEDSAVYLCASSLEWVSYEQYFGPGTRLTVT.

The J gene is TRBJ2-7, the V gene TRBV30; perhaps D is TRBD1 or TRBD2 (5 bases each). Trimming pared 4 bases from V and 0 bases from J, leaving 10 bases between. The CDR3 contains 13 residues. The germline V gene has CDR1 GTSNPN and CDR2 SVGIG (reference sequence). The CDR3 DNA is TGTGCCTGGAATGGGGGTGACTCCTACGAGCAGTACTTC. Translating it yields CAWNGGDSYEQYF.

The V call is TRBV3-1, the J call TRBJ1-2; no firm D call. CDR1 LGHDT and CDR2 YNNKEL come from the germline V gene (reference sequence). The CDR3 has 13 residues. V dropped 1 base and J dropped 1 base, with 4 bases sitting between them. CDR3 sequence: CASSQVDNYGYTF. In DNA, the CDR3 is TGTGCCAGCAGCCAAGTGGATAACTATGGCTACACCTTC.

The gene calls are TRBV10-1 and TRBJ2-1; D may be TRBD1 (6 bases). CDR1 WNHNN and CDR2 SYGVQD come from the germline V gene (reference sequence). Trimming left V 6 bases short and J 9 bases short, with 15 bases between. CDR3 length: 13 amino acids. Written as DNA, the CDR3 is TGCGCCAGCAGCAGGGGACCGGGATCTGAGCAGTTCTTC. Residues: CASSRGPGSEQFF.

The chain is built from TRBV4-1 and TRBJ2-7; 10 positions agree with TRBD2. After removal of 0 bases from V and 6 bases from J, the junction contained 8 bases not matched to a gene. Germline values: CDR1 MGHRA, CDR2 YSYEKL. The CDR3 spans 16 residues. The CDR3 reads CASSQDSGLAGAEQYF. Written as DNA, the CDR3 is TGCGCCAGCAGCCAAGATAGTGGGCTAGCGGGAGCCGAGCAGTACTTC.

CDR3 amino acids: CSVAGGVSPYEQYF. CDR3 nucleotides: TGCAGCGTTGCCGGGGGTGTAAGTCCCTACGAGCAGTACTTC. This rearrangement joins TRBV29-1 to TRBJ2-7, with D perhaps TRBD2 (6 bases). The CDR3 consists of 14 residues. Germline CDR1 reads SQVTM; CDR2 reads ANQGSEA. The V gene lost 4 bases and the J gene lost 2 bases, with 15 bases spanning the gap.

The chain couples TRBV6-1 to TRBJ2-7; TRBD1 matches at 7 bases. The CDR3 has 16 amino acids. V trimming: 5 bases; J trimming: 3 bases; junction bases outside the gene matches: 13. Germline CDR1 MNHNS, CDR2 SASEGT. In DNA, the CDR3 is TGTGCCAGCAGTATAACATTGACAGGGATCTTCTACGAGCAGTACTTC. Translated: CASSITLTGIFYEQYF.

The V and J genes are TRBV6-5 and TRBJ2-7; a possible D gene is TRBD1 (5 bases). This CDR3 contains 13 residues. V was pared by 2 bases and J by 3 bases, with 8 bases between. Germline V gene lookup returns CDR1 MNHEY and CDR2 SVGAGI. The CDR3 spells CASSYQTDYEQYF. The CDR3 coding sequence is TGTGCCAGCAGTTACCAGACAGACTACGAGCAGTACTTC.

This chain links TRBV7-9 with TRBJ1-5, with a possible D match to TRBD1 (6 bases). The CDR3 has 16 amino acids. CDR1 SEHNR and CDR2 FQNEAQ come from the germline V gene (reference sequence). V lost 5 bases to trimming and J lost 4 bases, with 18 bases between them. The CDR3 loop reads CASSIAGTYGNQPQHF. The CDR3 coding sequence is TGTGCCAGCAGCATCGCCGGGACATACGGAAATCAGCCCCAGCATTTT. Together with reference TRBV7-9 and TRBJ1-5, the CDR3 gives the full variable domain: DTGVSQNPRHKITKRGQNVTFRCDPISEHNRLYWYRQTLGQGPEFLTYFQNEAQLEKSRLLSDRFSAERPKGSFSTLEIQRTEQGDSAMYLCASSIAGTYGNQPQHFGDGTRLSIL.